This T cell receptor beta chain originates from a study of T-cell reconstitution after alpha-beta-depleted transplantation in children. This clonotype was recorded at least ten times. Its antigen is as yet unknown. V lost 2 bases and J lost 4, with 17 bases in between. This CDR3 comprises 16 residues. Germline V lookup: CDR1 KGHSH, CDR2 LQKENI. During its preparation, the TCRbeta library received unique molecular identifiers. TCRdb re-called the PCR reads through MiXCR, storing one row per CDR3 protein. The data show 550,000 to 600,000 distinct CDR3 sequences, with roughly 23% seen just once and about 14% held by the top ten. Study-wide results and limits: Alpha-beta T cells about two months after transplant reportedly derived from several hundred expanded graft clones. In some patients, recipient T cells and intrathymic progenitors surviving conditioning explained high day-60 diversity. Counts and diversity of T cells one year after transplant came mostly from newly produced T cells.

The sample consisted of PBMCs, mostly from graft donor cells, taken 360 days after TCRalphabeta/CD19-depleted stem cell transplant. The sequence was obtained from a boy in the first two years of life who had a stem cell transplant for acute myeloid leukemia, so the T cells may come from the graft donor. The chain recombines TRBV18 with TRBJ1-2; D is undetermined. The CDR3 is CASSPYILERGYGYTF. CDR3 nucleotide sequence: TGTGCCAGCTCACCATACATCTTAGAGAGAGGCTATGGCTACACCTTC. The full variable domain, with the rest looked up from reference TRBV18 and TRBJ1-2, is NAGVMQNPRHLVRRRGQEARLRCSPMKGHSHVYWYRQLPEEGLKFMVYLQKENIIDESGMPKERFSAEFPKEGPSILRIQQVVRGDSAAYFCASSPYILERGYGYTFGSGTRLTVV.